This TCR beta chain was sequenced in a study of post-analysis software for immune sequencing data. Study-level background: Several disease courses (relapsing-remitting, secondary progressive and progressive-relapsing) of multiple sclerosis were included.

This clonotype was counted between two and nine times. Antigen: not known. The TCR beta cDNA libraries carried unique molecular identifiers. The yield from roughly 1 to 10 million T cells was 500,000 or so cDNA molecules in total. TCRdb redid the calling of the PCR reads with MiXCR, one entry per CDR3 protein. Of about 400,000 distinct CDR3 sequences in the sample, about a third are singletons; the top ten hold around 15%. Study results and limitations: Multiple sclerosis patients showed significantly lower normalized Chao1 diversity than controls did. Patients had higher frequencies than controls of a few TRBV segments, including TRBV5-6, TRBV5-1 and TRBV20-1.

CDR1 and CDR2 (germline): DFQATT, SNEGSKA (reference sequence). The CDR3 runs 15 residues. J gave up 5 bases and V 6 bases, and 15 bases lay outside the gene matches. The rearrangement joins TRBV20-1 to TRBJ2-7, with 8 bases matching TRBD1. Sequencing was performed on blood. The sequence was collected from a girl under 18 with multiple sclerosis. This chain's CDR3 is CSADHPGQGSHEQYF. In nucleotides, the CDR3 is TGCAGTGCAGACCACCCCGGACAGGGATCCCACGAGCAGTACTTC.